The 3 T cell receptor beta chains listed next were all sequenced from one sample in a study of cytomegalovirus exposure and HLA in healthy donors. Amplification used 60 Vbeta primers and 13 Jbeta primers. Only in-frame clones appear in the TCRdb table, and some are missing; sequencing was by immunoSEQ multiplex PCR. The table counts 120,000 to 150,000 clones; 2% to 3% lies in the top ten. The sequenced material came from PBMCs. The source is a man aged 35 to 55 in good health and CMV-seronegative.

CDR3 sequence: CASSQDISTSEAFF. CDR3 bases: TGTGCCAGCAGCCAAGATATCAGTACCTCTGAAGCTTTCTTT. The chain links TRBV4-2 to TRBJ1-1; D gene uncertain. V was pared by 0 bases and J by 6 bases, with 11 bases between. The CDR3 has 14 amino acids. CDR1 LGHNA and CDR2 YNFKEQ come from the germline V gene.

The chain uses TRBV13 and TRBJ1-1; no firm D call. The CDR3 covers 15 residues. The germline V gene encodes CDR1 PRHDT and CDR2 FYEKMQ (reference sequence). Trimming removed 0 bases from V and 3 bases from J, with 11 bases in between. This CDR3 is CASSLGNGFDTEAFF. CDR3 sequence (DNA): TGTGCCAGCAGCTTAGGCAACGGTTTCGACACTGAAGCTTTCTTT.

The chain recombines TRBV5-1 with TRBJ2-5; 10 nucleotides agree with TRBD2. The DNA end is more similar to TRBJ2-7, so the J call may be wrong. CDR1 is SGHRS and CDR2 is YFSETQ in the germline V gene. This CDR3 contains 17 residues. The chain's CDR3 is CASSLEGSGGFFYEQYF. The CDR3 DNA follows: TGCGCCAGCAGCTTGGAAGGTAGCGGGGGGTTTTTCTACGAGCAGTACTTC.